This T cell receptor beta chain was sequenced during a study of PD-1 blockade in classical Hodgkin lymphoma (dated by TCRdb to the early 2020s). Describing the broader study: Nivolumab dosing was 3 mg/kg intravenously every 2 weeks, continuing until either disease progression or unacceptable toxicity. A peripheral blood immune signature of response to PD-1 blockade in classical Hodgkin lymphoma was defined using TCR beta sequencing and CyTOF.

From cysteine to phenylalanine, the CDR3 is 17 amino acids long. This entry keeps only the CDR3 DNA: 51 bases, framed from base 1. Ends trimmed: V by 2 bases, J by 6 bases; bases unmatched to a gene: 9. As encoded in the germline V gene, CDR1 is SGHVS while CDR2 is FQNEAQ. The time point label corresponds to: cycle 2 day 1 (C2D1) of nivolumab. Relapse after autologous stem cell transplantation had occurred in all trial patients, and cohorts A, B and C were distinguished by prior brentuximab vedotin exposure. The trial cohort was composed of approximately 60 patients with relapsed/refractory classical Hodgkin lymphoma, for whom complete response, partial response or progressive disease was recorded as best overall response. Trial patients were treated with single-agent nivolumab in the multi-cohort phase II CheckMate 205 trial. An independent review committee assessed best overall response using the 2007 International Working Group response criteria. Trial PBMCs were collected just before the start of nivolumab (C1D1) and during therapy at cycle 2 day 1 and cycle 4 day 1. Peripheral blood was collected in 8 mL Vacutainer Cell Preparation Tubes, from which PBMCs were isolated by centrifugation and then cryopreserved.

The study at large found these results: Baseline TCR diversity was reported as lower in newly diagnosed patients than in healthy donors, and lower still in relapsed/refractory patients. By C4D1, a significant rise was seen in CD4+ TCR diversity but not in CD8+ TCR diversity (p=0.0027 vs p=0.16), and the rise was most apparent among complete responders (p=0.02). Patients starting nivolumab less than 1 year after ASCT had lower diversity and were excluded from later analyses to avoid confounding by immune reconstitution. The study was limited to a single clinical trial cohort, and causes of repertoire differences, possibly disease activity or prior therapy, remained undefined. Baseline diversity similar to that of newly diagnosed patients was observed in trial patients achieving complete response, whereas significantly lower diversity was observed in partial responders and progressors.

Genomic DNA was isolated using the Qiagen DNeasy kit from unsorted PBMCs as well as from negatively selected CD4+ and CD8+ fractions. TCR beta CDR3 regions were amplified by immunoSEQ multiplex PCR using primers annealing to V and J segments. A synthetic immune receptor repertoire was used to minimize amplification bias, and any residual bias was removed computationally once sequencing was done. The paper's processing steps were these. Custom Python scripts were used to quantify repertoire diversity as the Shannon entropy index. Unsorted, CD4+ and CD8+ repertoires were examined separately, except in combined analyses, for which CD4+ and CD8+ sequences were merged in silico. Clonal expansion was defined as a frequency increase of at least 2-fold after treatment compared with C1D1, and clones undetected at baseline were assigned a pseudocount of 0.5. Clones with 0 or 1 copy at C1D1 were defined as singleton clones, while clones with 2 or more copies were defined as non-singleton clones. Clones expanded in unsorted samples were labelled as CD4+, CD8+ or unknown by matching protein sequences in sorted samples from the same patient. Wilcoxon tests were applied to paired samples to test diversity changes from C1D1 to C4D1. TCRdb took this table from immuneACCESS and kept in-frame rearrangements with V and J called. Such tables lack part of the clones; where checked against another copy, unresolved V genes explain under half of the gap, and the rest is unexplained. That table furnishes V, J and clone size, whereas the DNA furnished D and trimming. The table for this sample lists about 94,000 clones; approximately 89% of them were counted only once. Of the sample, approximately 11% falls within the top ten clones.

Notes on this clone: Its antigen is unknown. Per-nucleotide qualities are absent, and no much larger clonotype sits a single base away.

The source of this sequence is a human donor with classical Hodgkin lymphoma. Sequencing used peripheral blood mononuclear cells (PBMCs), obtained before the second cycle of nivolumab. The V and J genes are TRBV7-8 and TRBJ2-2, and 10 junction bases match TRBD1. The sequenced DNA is TGTGCCAGCAGCTTATTTTGGGACAGGGGAACGGCCGGGGAGCTGTTTTTT. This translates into CASSLFWDRGTAGELFF.